This T cell receptor (beta chain) was sequenced during a study of cytomegalovirus exposure and HLA in healthy donors. In nominal health when sampled, donors likely had unrecorded immune exposures nonetheless. 13 Jbeta primers and 60 Vbeta primers were used for the PCR. Per the original methods: Unique TCR beta chains totaled some 81 million in a later count, with roughly 11 million of them shared. Sequencing used immunoSEQ multiplex PCR; TCRdb keeps in-frame clones, though not all of them. V and J calls and clone size follow that table, whereas D and trimming were derived from the DNA. Among approximately 110,000 clones listed, about 61% were seen once. The specimen sequenced was PBMCs. This receptor was identified in a woman aged 30 to 39 in good health and CMV-seronegative.

The CDR3 bases are TGTGCCACCAGCACGACTAGCGGGAGGAGCGAGCAGTACTTC. Its protein product is CATSTTSGRSEQYF. The chain is built from TRBV15 and TRBJ2-7, with 13 bases that match TRBD2. The germline CDR1 and CDR2 sequences are LNHNV and YYDKDF (reference sequence). The CDR3 runs to 14 residues. J gave up 6 bases and V 4 bases, and 3 bases lay outside the gene matches. Complete variable domain (other parts from reference TRBV15 and TRBJ2-7): DAMVIQNPRYQVTQFGKPVTLSCSQTLNHNVMYWYQQKSSQAPKLLFHYYDKDFNNEADTPDNFQSRRPNTSFCFLDIRSPGLGDTAMYLCATSTTSGRSEQYFGPGTRLTVT.